This is a list of T cell receptor beta chains from one sample in a study of T cells in localized non-small cell lung cancer. Clones were read by immunoSEQ multiplex PCR, and TCRdb kept only the in-frame ones, dropping some. The repertoire has 30,000 to 40,000 clones, about nine tenths of them found once; the top ten carry around 4%. This specimen consisted of peripheral blood, obtained before any cancer treatment. The receptors shown here come from a woman aged 35 to 70 with stage I lung adenocarcinoma. Each CDR3 is given with its conserved first and last residue. The D gene is left open where the match is weak. Clone size, where shown, is once, few, many, or a class for clones that have expanded.

d_call,j_call,v_call,clone_size,cdr3_nt,cdr3_aa
TRBD1,TRBJ1-1,TRBV27,-,TGTGCCAGCAGTAGGGGACAGCTGAACACTGAAGCTTTCTTT,CASSRGQLNTEAFF
TRBD1,TRBJ1-1,TRBV25-1,-,TGTGCCAGCGGATCACCGGGACAGGTAACCGAAGCTTTCTTT,CASGSPGQVTEAFF
-,TRBJ2-3,TRBV2,-,TGTGCCAGCAGTAGGGACCTAGCAGCGACCAACACAGATACGCAGTATTTT,CASSRDLAATNTDTQYF
TRBD1,TRBJ1-4,TRBV5-5,-,TGTGCCAGCAGCCTCGGACAGGCAACTAATGAAAAACTGTTTTTT,CASSLGQATNEKLFF
-,TRBJ2-2,TRBV9,-,TGTGCCAGCAGCGCTAATACGGGGGAGCTGTTTTTT,CASSANTGELFF
-,TRBJ2-7,TRBV18,-,TGTGCCAGCTCACCCATGGAGGAGCAGTACTTC,CASSPMEEQYF
-,TRBJ2-7,TRBV27,-,TGTGCCAGCAGTTTAAGCCCCCCCCCAAAGCGACGGGCTCCCTCTTCCTACGAGCAGTACTTC,CASSLSPPPKRRAPSSYEQYF
TRBD1,TRBJ2-5,TRBV6-5,-,TGTGCCAGCAGTTACGACAGGGAAGAGACCCAGTACTTC,CASSYDREETQYF
-,TRBJ2-5,TRBV7-2,-,TGTGCCAGCAGCTTAGTGAGGGGCTACCAAGAGACCCAGTACTTC,CASSLVRGYQETQYF
TRBD1,TRBJ2-6,TRBV25-1,few,TGTGCCAGCAGTGCCCTCGGACAGGGGGGATCTGGGGCCAACGTCCTGACTTTC,CASSALGQGGSGANVLTF
-,TRBJ1-3,TRBV7-8,-,TGTGCCAGCAGCTTAGCGCGGGGGCACACCATATATTTT,CASSLARGHTIYF
-,TRBJ1-2,TRBV25-1,-,TGTGCCAGCAGGGGGGCAGGGTATGGCTACACCTTC,CASRGAGYGYTF
TRBD1,TRBJ2-1,TRBV6-4,-,TGTGCCAGCAGTGTTGCAGGGGGCGAGGGTTATGAGCAGTTCTTC,CASSVAGGEGYEQFF
-,TRBJ1-1,TRBV9,-,TGTGCCAGCAGCGTAGGAGGGCCCGGGATGGCCACTGAAGCTTTCTTT,CASSVGGPGMATEAFF
-,TRBJ1-1,TRBV9,-,TGTGCCAGCAGCTCCGGAGACAGAGGCACTGAAGCTTTCTTT,CASSSGDRGTEAFF
-,TRBJ2-6,TRBV9,-,TGTGCCAGCAGCGGGGGTGCCGGGGCCAACGTCCTGACTTTC,CASSGGAGANVLTF
-,TRBJ2-7,TRBV19,-,TGTGCCAGTAGTTCGGACTGGGGGGCGTACGAGCAGTACTTC,CASSSDWGAYEQYF
-,TRBJ1-2,TRBV7-9,-,TGTGCCAGCAGCCTCCCCCCGGGATATGGCTACACCTTC,CASSLPPGYGYTF
TRBD1,TRBJ1-1,TRBV14,few,TGTGCCAGCAGCCAAGAGGGAGACAGGGAAGGAGCTTTCTTT,CASSQEGDREGAFF